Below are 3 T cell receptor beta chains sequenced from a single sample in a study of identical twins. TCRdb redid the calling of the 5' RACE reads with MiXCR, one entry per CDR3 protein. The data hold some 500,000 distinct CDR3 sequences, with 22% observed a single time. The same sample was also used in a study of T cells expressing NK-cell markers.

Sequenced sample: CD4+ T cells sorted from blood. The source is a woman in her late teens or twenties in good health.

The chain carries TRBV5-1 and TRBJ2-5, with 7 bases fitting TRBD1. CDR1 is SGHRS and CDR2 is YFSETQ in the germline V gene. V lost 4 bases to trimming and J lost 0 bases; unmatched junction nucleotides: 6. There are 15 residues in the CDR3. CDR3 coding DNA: TGCGCCAGCAGCCGGACAGGCCAGTACCAAGAGACCCAGTACTTC. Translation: CASSRTGQYQETQYF.

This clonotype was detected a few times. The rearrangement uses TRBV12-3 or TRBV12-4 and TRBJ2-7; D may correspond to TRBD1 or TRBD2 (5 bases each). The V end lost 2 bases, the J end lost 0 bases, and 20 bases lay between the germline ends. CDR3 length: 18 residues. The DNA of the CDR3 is TGTGCCAGCAGTTTAAAGGGGACCGGGACGGGGAGCTCCTACGAGCAGTACTTC. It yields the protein CASSLKGTGTGSSYEQYF.

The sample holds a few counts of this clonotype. The CDR3 is CASSLRSQGARTDTQYF. The DNA for the CDR3 is TGTGCCAGCAGCTTGAGGTCACAGGGGGCGCGTACAGATACGCAGTATTTT. The chain carries TRBV7-6 and TRBJ2-3; 9 nucleotides match TRBD1. The CDR3 runs to 17 residues. Unmatched junction bases numbered 10, after V lost 3 bases and J lost 3 bases. CDR1 is SGHVS, CDR2 FNYEAQ, per germline. Variable domain in full (rest from reference TRBV7-6 and TRBJ2-3): GAGVSQSPRYKVTKRGQDVALRCDPISGHVSLYWYRQALGQGPEFLTYFNYEAQQDKSGLPNDRFSAERPEGSISTLTIQRTEQRDSAMYRCASSLRSQGARTDTQYFGPGTRLTVL.